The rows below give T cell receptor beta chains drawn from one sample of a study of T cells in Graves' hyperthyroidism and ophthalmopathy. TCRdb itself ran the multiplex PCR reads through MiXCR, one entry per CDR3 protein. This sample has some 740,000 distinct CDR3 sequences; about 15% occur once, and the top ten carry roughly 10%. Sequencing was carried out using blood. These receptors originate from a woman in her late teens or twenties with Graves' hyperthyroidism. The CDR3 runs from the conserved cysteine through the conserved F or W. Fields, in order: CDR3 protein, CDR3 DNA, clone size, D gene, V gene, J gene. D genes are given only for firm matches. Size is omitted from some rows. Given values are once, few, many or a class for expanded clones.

cdr3_aa: CAFLTLGTHPYEQYF
cdr3_nt: TGTGCCTTTCTCACCCTCGGGACACATCCCTACGAGCAGTACTTC
clone_size: many
d_call: .
v_call: TRBV30
j_call: TRBJ2-7

cdr3_aa: CASSPAEGFQGTQYF
cdr3_nt: TGTGCCAGCTCGCCAGCGGAGGGTTTCCAGGGGACCCAGTACTTC
clone_size: .
d_call: .
v_call: TRBV18
j_call: TRBJ2-5

cdr3_aa: CASSQEIRTQYF
cdr3_nt: TGTGCCAGCAGCCAAGAAATCCGGACCCAGTACTTC
clone_size: many
d_call: .
v_call: TRBV3-1
j_call: TRBJ2-5

cdr3_aa: CASSPMRGDEKLFF
cdr3_nt: TGTGCCAGCAGTCCCATGAGAGGGGATGAAAAACTGTTTTTT
clone_size: few
d_call: .
v_call: TRBV6-1
j_call: TRBJ1-4

cdr3_aa: CASSKNEAFF
cdr3_nt: TGTGCCAGCAGTAAGAATGAAGCTTTCTTT
clone_size: many
d_call: .
v_call: TRBV7-9
j_call: TRBJ1-1

cdr3_aa: CSVPGTGRTGELFF
cdr3_nt: TGCAGCGTCCCCGGGACAGGACGCACCGGGGAGCTGTTTTTT
clone_size: few
d_call: TRBD1
v_call: TRBV29-1
j_call: TRBJ2-2

cdr3_aa: CATSRDRFTDTQYF
cdr3_nt: TGTGCCACCAGCAGAGACAGATTCACAGATACGCAGTATTTT
clone_size: .
d_call: .
v_call: TRBV15
j_call: TRBJ2-3

cdr3_aa: CASSFSSTQYF
cdr3_nt: TGTGCCAGCAGCTTTTCCTCTACGCAGTATTTT
clone_size: .
d_call: .
v_call: TRBV5-6
j_call: TRBJ2-3

cdr3_aa: CASSQDRLVAGTQYF
cdr3_nt: TGTGCCAGCAGCCAAGATCGGTTGGTGGCAGGGACGCAGTATTTT
clone_size: many
d_call: .
v_call: TRBV14
j_call: TRBJ2-3

cdr3_aa: CASSSGGSYDEQYF
cdr3_nt: TGTGCCAGCAGTTCCGGGGGCTCGTATGACGAGCAGTACTTC
clone_size: many
d_call: .
v_call: TRBV12-3/TRBV12-4
j_call: TRBJ2-7

cdr3_aa: CASSQGDRGLGMETQYF
cdr3_nt: TGTGCCAGCAGCCAAGGCGACAGGGGGCTAGGGATGGAGACCCAGTACTTC
clone_size: .
d_call: TRBD1
v_call: TRBV4-2
j_call: TRBJ2-5

cdr3_aa: CASILGQGNTGELFF
cdr3_nt: TGTGCCAGCATTCTTGGACAGGGGAACACCGGGGAGCTGTTTTTT
clone_size: .
d_call: TRBD1
v_call: TRBV6-1
j_call: TRBJ2-2

cdr3_aa: CASSLAPSGFSYEQYF
cdr3_nt: TGTGCCAGCAGCTTAGCGCCTAGCGGGTTCTCCTACGAGCAGTACTTC
clone_size: many
d_call: TRBD2
v_call: TRBV7-2
j_call: TRBJ2-7

cdr3_aa: CASSVSGTGRSPLHF
cdr3_nt: TGTGCCAGCAGCGTAAGCGGGACAGGACGATCACCCCTCCACTTT
clone_size: many
d_call: TRBD1
v_call: TRBV9
j_call: TRBJ1-6

cdr3_aa: CSARGLAGSYEQYF
cdr3_nt: TGCAGTGCTAGGGGACTAGCGGGATCCTACGAGCAGTACTTC
clone_size: many
d_call: TRBD2
v_call: TRBV20-1
j_call: TRBJ2-7

cdr3_aa: CASRKDGTYKQYF
cdr3_nt: TGTGCCAGCAGAAAGGACGGGACCTACAAGCAGTACTTC
clone_size: many
d_call: .
v_call: TRBV2
j_call: TRBJ2-7

cdr3_aa: CASSTWTGSIYEQYF
cdr3_nt: TGTGCCAGCAGCACTTGGACAGGGAGCATCTACGAGCAGTACTTC
clone_size: few
d_call: TRBD1
v_call: TRBV7-8
j_call: TRBJ2-7

cdr3_aa: CASSQVMAVTDTQYF
cdr3_nt: TGCGCCAGCAGCCAAGTAATGGCAGTCACAGATACGCAGTATTTT
clone_size: few
d_call: .
v_call: TRBV4-1
j_call: TRBJ2-3

cdr3_aa: CASSLGYPGLGSEQYF
cdr3_nt: TGTGCCAGCAGCTTAGGGTATCCGGGACTAGGTTCTGAGCAGTACTTC
clone_size: few
d_call: TRBD2
v_call: TRBV7-6
j_call: TRBJ2-7

cdr3_aa: CSVVGTRDYEQFF
cdr3_nt: TGCAGCGTTGTCGGGACTAGAGACTACGAGCAGTTCTTC
clone_size: .
d_call: TRBD2
v_call: TRBV29-1
j_call: TRBJ2-1

cdr3_aa: CASSQDTGPWGTEAFF
cdr3_nt: TGCGCCAGCAGCCAAGATACAGGCCCGTGGGGCACTGAAGCTTTCTTT
clone_size: .
d_call: .
v_call: TRBV4-1
j_call: TRBJ1-1

cdr3_aa: CASSQVNREAEAFF
cdr3_nt: TGCGCCAGCAGCCAAGTTAACAGGGAGGCTGAAGCTTTCTTT
clone_size: .
d_call: .
v_call: TRBV4-3
j_call: TRBJ1-1

cdr3_aa: CASSYSRGSYEQYF
cdr3_nt: TGTGCCAGCAGTTACTCGAGGGGTTCCTACGAGCAGTACTTC
clone_size: many
d_call: .
v_call: TRBV6-5
j_call: TRBJ2-7

cdr3_aa: CSAYSWGVNQPQHF
cdr3_nt: TGCAGTGCTTATTCATGGGGGGTCAATCAGCCCCAGCATTTT
clone_size: many
d_call: .
v_call: TRBV20-1
j_call: TRBJ1-5

cdr3_aa: CASSLAFDNEQFF
cdr3_nt: TGCGCCAGCAGCTTGGCCTTCGACAATGAGCAGTTCTTC
clone_size: many
d_call: .
v_call: TRBV5-1
j_call: TRBJ2-1

cdr3_aa: CASSPKTGDEDTQYF
cdr3_nt: TGCGCCAGCAGCCCGAAGACAGGGGACGAAGATACGCAGTATTTT
clone_size: many
d_call: TRBD1
v_call: TRBV5-1
j_call: TRBJ2-3

cdr3_aa: CASSRGRDWLIPPQHF
cdr3_nt: TGTGCCAGTAGTAGAGGCAGGGACTGGCTAATTCCGCCCCAGCATTTT
clone_size: .
d_call: .
v_call: TRBV19
j_call: TRBJ1-5

cdr3_aa: CASSRVSYNEQFF
cdr3_nt: TGTGCCAGCAGCAGGGTTTCCTACAATGAGCAGTTCTTC
clone_size: many
d_call: .
v_call: TRBV3-1
j_call: TRBJ2-1

cdr3_aa: CASSPPGGVNTEAFF
cdr3_nt: TGTGCCAGCAGTCCTCCGGGGGGAGTGAACACTGAAGCTTTCTTT
clone_size: many
d_call: .
v_call: TRBV27
j_call: TRBJ1-1

cdr3_aa: CASSSTSAVQPQHF
cdr3_nt: TGTGCCAGCAGTTCTACCTCGGCGGTTCAGCCCCAGCATTTT
clone_size: .
d_call: .
v_call: TRBV28
j_call: TRBJ1-5

cdr3_aa: CASSPNGDYGYTF
cdr3_nt: TGTGCCAGCAGCCCCAATGGGGACTATGGCTACACCTTC
clone_size: few
d_call: .
v_call: TRBV7-3
j_call: TRBJ1-2

cdr3_aa: CASTTLGQGRGYTF
cdr3_nt: TGTGCCAGCACCACCCTGGGACAGGGGAGAGGCTACACCTTC
clone_size: few
d_call: TRBD1
v_call: TRBV7-2
j_call: TRBJ1-2

cdr3_aa: CASSPVLVLNTGELFF
cdr3_nt: TGTGCCAGCTCACCAGTGCTAGTCCTTAACACCGGGGAGCTGTTTTTT
clone_size: .
d_call: .
v_call: TRBV18
j_call: TRBJ2-2

cdr3_aa: CSAGGITEAFF
cdr3_nt: TGCAGCGCTGGGGGTATCACTGAAGCTTTCTTT
clone_size: many
d_call: .
v_call: TRBV29-1
j_call: TRBJ1-1

cdr3_aa: CASSPRDPQPADQPQHF
cdr3_nt: TGCGCCAGCAGCCCGCGGGACCCACAACCGGCCGATCAGCCCCAGCATTTT
clone_size: .
d_call: .
v_call: TRBV4-1
j_call: TRBJ1-5

cdr3_aa: CSSYKGGSLSYNEQFF
cdr3_nt: TGCAGCTCGTACAAGGGCGGGAGTCTTTCCTACAATGAGCAGTTCTTC
clone_size: many
d_call: TRBD2
v_call: TRBV20-1
j_call: TRBJ2-1

cdr3_aa: CASSPSWPEKLFF
cdr3_nt: TGTGCCAGTAGCCCCTCGTGGCCAGAAAAACTGTTTTTT
clone_size: .
d_call: .
v_call: TRBV19
j_call: TRBJ1-4

cdr3_aa: CASSLAGQRGRGELFF
cdr3_nt: TGTGCCAGCAGCTTAGCAGGCCAGCGGGGCCGCGGGGAGCTGTTTTTT
clone_size: .
d_call: TRBD2
v_call: TRBV7-8
j_call: TRBJ2-2